These T cell receptor beta chains were read from a single sample in a study of cytomegalovirus exposure and HLA in healthy donors. Libraries were prepared by immunoSEQ multiplex PCR; TCRdb keeps only in-frame clonotypes and omits some of them. The sample lists some 250,000 clones, 85% to 90% occurring once. Material: PBMCs. These receptors all come from a young woman in good health and CMV-seronegative. The conserved cysteine and the conserved F or W are not part of the CDR3 here.

j_call v_call cdr3_aa
TRBJ2-7 TRBV10-3 AISELQEGYEQY
TRBJ1-5 TRBV28 ASSNPQGPGNQPQH
TRBJ2-5 TRBV30 AWSSNSGETQY
TRBJ2-3 TRBV19 ASSEPGLSVDTQY
TRBJ1-1 TRBV7-2 ASSPGQVTEAF
TRBJ2-2 TRBV27 ATFGTGGDQPGELF
TRBJ1-5 TRBV7-6 ASSLRQGSNQPQH
TRBJ1-2 TRBV28 ASSPGVGYGYT
TRBJ1-5 TRBV27 ASSSGQGGNQPQH
TRBJ2-1 TRBV13 ASSPRDRAYNEQF
TRBJ2-7 TRBV5-4 ASSLAGQAYYEQY
TRBJ2-4 TRBV4-1 ASSFSGDNIQY
TRBJ2-5 TRBV27 ASSLWASTQETQY
TRBJ2-7 TRBV27 ASSRQGLYEQY
TRBJ1-1 TRBV5-6 ASSGEGQGAF
TRBJ1-1 TRBV11-2 ASSLDPGNTEAF
TRBJ2-2 TRBV5-1 ASGGSTGELF
TRBJ2-5 TRBV4-1 ASSNRDRGLQETQY
TRBJ1-1 TRBV2 ASSFQWAMNTEAF
TRBJ2-7 TRBV11-1 ASSLGQGGYEQY
TRBJ1-6 TRBV7-3 ASSLDPGSDSPLH
TRBJ1-6 TRBV7-2 ASSLVGALGAISNSPLH
TRBJ2-2 TRBV7-2 ASSLGTLAGELF
TRBJ1-1 TRBV4-2 ASSQEPGVGTEAF
TRBJ1-5 TRBV7-6 ASSLGPTGLEQPQH
TRBJ2-1 TRBV14 ASSPFTGTGVGGQF
TRBJ2-1 TRBV5-1 ASSLDPGGYNEQF
TRBJ1-3 TRBV6-5 SSVGHSGNTIY
TRBJ2-5 TRBV25-1 ASSERGGGLETQY
TRBJ1-4 TRBV29-1 SVHRGGEKLF
TRBJ2-7 TRBV11-2 ASSLISGKTLYEQY
TRBJ2-3 TRBV11-1 ASSLDRGTDTQY
TRBJ2-1 TRBV19 ASSPLAGGRNEQF
TRBJ1-2 TRBV6-1 ASSEAGQGTNYGYT
TRBJ1-6 TRBV10-1 ASSRFRGYSPLH
TRBJ2-1 TRBV9 ASSVVGANSYNEQF
TRBJ2-3 TRBV7-9 ASRQTSGVSDTQY
TRBJ2-5 TRBV28 ASSPRQDRKTQY
TRBJ1-1 TRBV30 AWRLQGWIEAF
TRBJ1-4 TRBV7-9 ASSFGTGDLGAEKLF
TRBJ2-2 TRBV7-9 ASSLARTVPGELF
TRBJ2-1 TRBV21-1 ASSKVGGEQF
TRBJ2-7 TRBV2 ASSEELAGATGQY
TRBJ2-1 TRBV27 ASSPGLYNEQF
TRBJ1-6 TRBV28 ASSLAGGVSPLH
TRBJ2-2 TRBV5-5 ASSFRTGAGGELF
TRBJ2-1 TRBV28 ASTPASGGPNEQF
TRBJ1-1 TRBV6-5 ASSYWGGVATEAF
TRBJ2-3 TRBV27 ASSLWLGLTDTQY